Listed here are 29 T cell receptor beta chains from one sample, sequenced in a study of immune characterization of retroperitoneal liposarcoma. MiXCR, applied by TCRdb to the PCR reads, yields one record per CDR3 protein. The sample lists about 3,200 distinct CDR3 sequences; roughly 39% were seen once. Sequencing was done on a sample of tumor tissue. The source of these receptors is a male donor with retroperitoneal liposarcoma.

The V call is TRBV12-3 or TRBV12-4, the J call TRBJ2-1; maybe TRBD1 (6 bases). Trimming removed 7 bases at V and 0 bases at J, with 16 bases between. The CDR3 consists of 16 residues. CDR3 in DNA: TGTGCCAGCACCCCGGCTGGACAGAGCTCCTACAATGAGCAGTTCTTC. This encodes CASTPAGQSSYNEQFF.

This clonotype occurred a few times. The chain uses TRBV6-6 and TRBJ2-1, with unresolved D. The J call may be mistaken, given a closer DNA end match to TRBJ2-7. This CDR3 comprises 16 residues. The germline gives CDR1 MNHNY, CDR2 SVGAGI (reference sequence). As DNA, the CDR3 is TGTGCCAGCAGTTACTCTCGTGGCAGTGTCTCCTACGAGCAGTACTTC. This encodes CASSYSRGSVSYEQYF.

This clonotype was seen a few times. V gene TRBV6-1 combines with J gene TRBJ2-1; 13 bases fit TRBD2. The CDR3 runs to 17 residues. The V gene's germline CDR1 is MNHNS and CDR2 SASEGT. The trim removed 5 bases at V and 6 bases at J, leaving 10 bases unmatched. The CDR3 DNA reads TGTGCCAGCAGTAGGGGGACTAGCGGGAAAAGCCCCAATGAGCAGTTCTTC. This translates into CASSRGTSGKSPNEQFF.

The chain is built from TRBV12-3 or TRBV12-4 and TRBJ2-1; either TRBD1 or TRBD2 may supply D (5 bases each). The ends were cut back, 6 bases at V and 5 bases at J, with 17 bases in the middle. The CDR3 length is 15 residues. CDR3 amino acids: CASSRDPDPHNEQFF. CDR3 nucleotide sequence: TGTGCCAGCAGCCGGGACCCTGACCCCCACAATGAGCAGTTCTTC.

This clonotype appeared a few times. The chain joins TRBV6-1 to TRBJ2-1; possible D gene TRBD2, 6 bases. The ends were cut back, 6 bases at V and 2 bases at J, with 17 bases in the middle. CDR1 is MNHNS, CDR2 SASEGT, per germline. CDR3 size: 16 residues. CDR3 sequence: CASSPLIGSPYNEQFF. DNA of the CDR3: TGTGCCAGCAGCCCTCTCATCGGGAGCCCCTACAATGAGCAGTTCTTC.

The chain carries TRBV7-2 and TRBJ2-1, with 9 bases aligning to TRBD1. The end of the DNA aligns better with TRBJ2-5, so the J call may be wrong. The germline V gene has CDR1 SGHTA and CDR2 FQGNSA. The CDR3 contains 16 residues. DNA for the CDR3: TGTGCCAGCAGCCGGACAGGGGTCCCCCAACAAGAGACCCAGTACTTC. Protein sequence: CASSRTGVPQQETQYF.

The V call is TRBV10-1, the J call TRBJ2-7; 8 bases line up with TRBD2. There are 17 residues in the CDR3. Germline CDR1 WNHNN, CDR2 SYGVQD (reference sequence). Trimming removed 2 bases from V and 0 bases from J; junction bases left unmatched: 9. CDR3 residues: CASSEAGGRSYSYEQYF. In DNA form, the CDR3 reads TGCGCCAGCAGTGAGGCGGGAGGTCGCTCATACTCCTACGAGCAGTACTTC.

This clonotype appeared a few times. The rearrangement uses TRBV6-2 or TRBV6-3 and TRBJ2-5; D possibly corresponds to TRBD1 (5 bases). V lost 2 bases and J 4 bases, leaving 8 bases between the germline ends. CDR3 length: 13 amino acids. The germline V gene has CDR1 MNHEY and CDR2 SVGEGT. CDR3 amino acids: CASSYAQVETQYF. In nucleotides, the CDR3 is TGTGCCAGCAGTTACGCACAGGTAGAGACCCAGTACTTC.

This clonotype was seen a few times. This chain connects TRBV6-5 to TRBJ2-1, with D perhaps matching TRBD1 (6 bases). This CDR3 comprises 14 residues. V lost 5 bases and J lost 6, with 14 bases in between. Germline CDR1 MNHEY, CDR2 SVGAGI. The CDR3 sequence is CASSVRTVSNEQFF. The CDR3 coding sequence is TGTGCCAGCAGTGTAAGGACAGTGAGCAATGAGCAGTTCTTC.

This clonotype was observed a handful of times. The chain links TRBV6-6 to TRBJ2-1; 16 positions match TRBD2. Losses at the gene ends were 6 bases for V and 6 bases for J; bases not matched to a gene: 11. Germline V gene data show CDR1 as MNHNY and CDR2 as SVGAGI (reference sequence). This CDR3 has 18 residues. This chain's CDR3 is CASRPGTSGRALSNEQFF. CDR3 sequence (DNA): TGTGCCAGCAGACCCGGGACTAGCGGGAGGGCCCTCTCCAATGAGCAGTTCTTC.

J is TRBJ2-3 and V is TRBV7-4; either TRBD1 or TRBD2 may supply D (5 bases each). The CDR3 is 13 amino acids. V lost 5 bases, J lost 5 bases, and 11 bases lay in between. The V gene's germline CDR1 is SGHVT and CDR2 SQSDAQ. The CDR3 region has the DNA TGTGCCAGCAGCCTCCAGGGAGTAGATACGCAGTATTTT. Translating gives CASSLQGVDTQYF.

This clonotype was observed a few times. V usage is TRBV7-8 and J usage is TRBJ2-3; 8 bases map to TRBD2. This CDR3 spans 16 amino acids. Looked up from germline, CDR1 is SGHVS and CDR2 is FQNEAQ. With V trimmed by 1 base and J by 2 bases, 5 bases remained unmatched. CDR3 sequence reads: CASSLGGAGATDTQYF. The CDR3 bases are TGTGCCAGCAGCTTAGGGGGAGCGGGAGCCACAGATACGCAGTATTTT.

CDR3 in amino acids: CASSLGTGGNEQFF. The CDR3 coding sequence is TGTGCCAGCAGCTTAGGGACAGGGGGCAATGAGCAGTTCTTC. This chain links TRBV7-2 with TRBJ2-1, with 10 bases matching TRBD1. CDR1 and CDR2 from the germline V gene are SGHTA and FQGNSA. There are 14 residues in the CDR3. Unmatched junction bases numbered 0, after V lost 1 base and J lost 6 bases.

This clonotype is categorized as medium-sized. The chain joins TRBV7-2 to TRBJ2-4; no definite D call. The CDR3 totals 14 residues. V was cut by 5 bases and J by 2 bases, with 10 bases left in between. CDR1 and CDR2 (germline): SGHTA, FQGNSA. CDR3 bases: TGTGCCAGCAGCAGTTCTAATTCCAAAAACATTCAGTACTTC. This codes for CASSSSNSKNIQYF.

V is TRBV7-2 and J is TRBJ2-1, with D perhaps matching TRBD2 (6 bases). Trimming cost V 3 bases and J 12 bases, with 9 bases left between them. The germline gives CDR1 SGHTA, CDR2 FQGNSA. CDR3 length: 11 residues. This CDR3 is CASSLGGTQFF. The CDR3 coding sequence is TGTGCCAGCAGCTTGGGAGGTACGCAGTTCTTC.

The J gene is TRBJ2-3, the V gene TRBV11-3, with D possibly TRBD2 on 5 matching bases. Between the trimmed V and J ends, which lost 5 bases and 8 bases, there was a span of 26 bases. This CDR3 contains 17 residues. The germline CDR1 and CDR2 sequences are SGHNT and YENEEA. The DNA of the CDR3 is TGTGCCAGCAGCGGGAGTTTCGGAGGCGGAATGCTTTCTACGCAGTATTTT. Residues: CASSGSFGGGMLSTQYF. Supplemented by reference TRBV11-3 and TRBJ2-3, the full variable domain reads EAGVVQSPRYKIIEKKQPVAFWCNPISGHNTLYWYLQNLGQGPELLIRYENEEAVDDSQLPKDRFSAERLKGVDSTLKIQPAELGDSAVYLCASSGSFGGGMLSTQYFGPGTRLTVL.

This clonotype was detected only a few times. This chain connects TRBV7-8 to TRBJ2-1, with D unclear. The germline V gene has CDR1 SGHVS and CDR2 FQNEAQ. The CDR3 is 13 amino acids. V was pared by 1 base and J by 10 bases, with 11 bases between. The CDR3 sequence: CASSLVALSEQFF. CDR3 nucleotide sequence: TGTGCCAGCAGCTTAGTCGCACTTAGCGAGCAGTTCTTC.

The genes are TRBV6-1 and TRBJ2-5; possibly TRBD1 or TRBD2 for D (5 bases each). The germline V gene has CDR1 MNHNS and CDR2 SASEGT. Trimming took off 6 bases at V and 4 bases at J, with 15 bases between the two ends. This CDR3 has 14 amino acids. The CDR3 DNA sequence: TGTGCCAGCAGCCCTCGGGACCCCTTAGAGACCCAGTACTTC. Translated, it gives CASSPRDPLETQYF.

CDR3 DNA: TGTGCCAGCAACACCGGGACACTTGGCTACACCTTC. As protein: CASNTGTLGYTF. The rearrangement uses TRBV12-3 or TRBV12-4 and TRBJ1-2, with D perhaps matching TRBD1 (6 bases). This CDR3 region has 12 residues. The V end was cut by 7 bases, the J end by 7 bases, with 13 bases between.

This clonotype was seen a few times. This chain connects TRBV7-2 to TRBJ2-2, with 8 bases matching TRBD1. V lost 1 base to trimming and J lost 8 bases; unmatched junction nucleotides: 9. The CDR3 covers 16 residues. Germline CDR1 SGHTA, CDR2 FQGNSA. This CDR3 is CASSLELRGLSGELFF. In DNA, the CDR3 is TGTGCCAGCAGCTTAGAACTCAGGGGGCTATCGGGGGAGCTGTTTTTT.

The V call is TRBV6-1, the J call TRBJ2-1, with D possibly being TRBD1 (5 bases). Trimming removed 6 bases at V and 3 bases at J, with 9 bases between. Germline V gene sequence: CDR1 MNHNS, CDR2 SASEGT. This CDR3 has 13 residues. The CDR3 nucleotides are TGTGCCAGCAGACAAGACAGCTACAATGAGCAGTTCTTC. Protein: CASRQDSYNEQFF.

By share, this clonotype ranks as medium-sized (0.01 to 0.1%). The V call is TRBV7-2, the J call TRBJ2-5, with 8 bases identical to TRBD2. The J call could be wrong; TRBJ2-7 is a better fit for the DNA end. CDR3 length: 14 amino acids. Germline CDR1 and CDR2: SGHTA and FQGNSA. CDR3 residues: CASSLTSVTYEQYF. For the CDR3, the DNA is TGTGCCAGCAGCTTGACTAGCGTCACCTACGAGCAGTACTTC.

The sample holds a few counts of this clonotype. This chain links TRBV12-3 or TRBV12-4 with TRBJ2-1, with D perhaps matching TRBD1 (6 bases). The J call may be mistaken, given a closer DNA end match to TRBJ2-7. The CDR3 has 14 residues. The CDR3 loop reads CASSWMSGVYEQYF. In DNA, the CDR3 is TGTGCCAGCAGTTGGATGTCAGGGGTGTACGAGCAGTACTTC.

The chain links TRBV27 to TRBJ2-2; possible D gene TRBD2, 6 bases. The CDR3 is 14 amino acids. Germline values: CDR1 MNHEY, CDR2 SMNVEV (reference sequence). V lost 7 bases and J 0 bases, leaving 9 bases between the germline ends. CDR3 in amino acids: CASKGTPNTGELFF. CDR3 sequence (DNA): TGTGCCAGCAAGGGGACTCCGAACACCGGGGAGCTGTTTTTT.

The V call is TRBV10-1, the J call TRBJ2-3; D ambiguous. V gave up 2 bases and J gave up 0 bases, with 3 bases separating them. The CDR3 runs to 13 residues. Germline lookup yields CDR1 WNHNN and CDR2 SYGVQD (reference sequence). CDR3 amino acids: CASSETSTDTQYF. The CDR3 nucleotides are TGCGCCAGCAGTGAGACTAGCACAGATACGCAGTATTTT.

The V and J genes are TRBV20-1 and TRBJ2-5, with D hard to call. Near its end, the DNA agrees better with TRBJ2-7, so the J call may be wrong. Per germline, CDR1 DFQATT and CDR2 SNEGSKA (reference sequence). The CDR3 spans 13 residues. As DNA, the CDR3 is TGCAGTGCTAGAGTGCCCGGGTCCTACGAGCAGTACTTC. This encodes CSARVPGSYEQYF.

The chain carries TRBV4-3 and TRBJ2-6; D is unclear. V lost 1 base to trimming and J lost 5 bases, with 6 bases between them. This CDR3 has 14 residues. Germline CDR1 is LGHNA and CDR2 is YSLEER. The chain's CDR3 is CASSQGVWANVLTF. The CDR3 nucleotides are TGCGCCAGCAGCCAAGGGGTCTGGGCCAACGTCCTGACTTTC.

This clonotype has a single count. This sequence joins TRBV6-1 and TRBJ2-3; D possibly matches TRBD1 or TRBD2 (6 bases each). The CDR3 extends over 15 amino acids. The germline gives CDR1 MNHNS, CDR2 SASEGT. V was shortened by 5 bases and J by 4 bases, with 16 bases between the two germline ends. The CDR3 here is CASSPSRGRADTQYF. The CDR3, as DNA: TGTGCCAGCAGTCCCTCCCGGGGGCGGGCAGATACGCAGTATTTT.

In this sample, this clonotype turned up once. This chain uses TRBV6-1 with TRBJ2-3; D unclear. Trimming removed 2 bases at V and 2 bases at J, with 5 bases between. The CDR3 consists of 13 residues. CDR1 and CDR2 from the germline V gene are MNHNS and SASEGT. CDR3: CASSETHTDTQYF. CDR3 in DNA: TGTGCCAGCAGTGAAACGCACACAGATACGCAGTATTTT.